This T cell receptor beta chain was profiled in a study of blood T cell repertoires in COVID-19. CDR1 and CDR2 from the germline V gene are SGHRS and YFSETQ. The CDR3 is 14 amino acids. Trimming stripped 4 bases from V and 2 bases from J, with 12 bases between. Generated by immunoSEQ multiplex PCR, the TCRdb table keeps only in-frame clones and is missing some. The table shows 200,000 or so clones, with 70% to 90% occurring only once. The clonotype originates from a man aged 50-60 years with acute or convalescent COVID-19. The gene calls are TRBV5-1 and TRBJ1-1; D might be TRBD1 (6 bases). What was sequenced was peripheral blood. The CDR3 bases are TGCGCCAGCAGCCCTCTGGACAGTAACACTGAAGCTTTCTTT. Its translation: CASSPLDSNTEAFF.